This TCR beta chain was documented in a study of beta chain features in type 1 diabetes listed by TCRdb under 2018. General notes on the study: Patients and healthy donors did not differ in mean age, gender distribution, total cell number or subset yield. Across all samples, approximately 100 million sorted cells were examined, and cell number per subset correlated strongly with RNA yield. In the study, TCRB repertoires of sorted circulating CD4+ T cell subsets from recently diagnosed type 1 diabetes patients were compared with those of matched healthy donors. Regulatory and stem cell-like memory subsets were isolated from only 8 patients and roughly eight healthy donors, whereas naive and central memory subsets came from all 30 or so donors.

From each donor, a single peripheral blood sample of about 100 mL on average was drawn into heparinised tubes. Naive, central memory, regulatory and stem cell-like memory CD4+ T cells were sorted on a BD FACSAria II using a panel including CD45RO, CCR7, CD25, CD127, CD95 and CD27. All sorted populations exceeded 95% purity. PBMCs were isolated immediately by Lymphoprep density gradient centrifugation and stained directly without culture. So that batch effects would be minimized, each experiment stained and sorted samples in pairs, pairing one healthy donor with one patient. Here is what the overall study found, with its caveats: At VDJ recombination sites, type 1 diabetes patients had fewer insertions and more deleted nucleotides, which implies abnormalities in thymic rearrangement. A moderate but significant shortening of TCRB CDR3 length was observed in type 1 diabetes patients in all four CD4+ subsets. Sequencing cDNA rather than genomic DNA could over-represent highly expressing activated cells, although activation and CD3 levels did not differ between groups. Because small numbers of individuals were included in the HLA sub-analyses, any influence of HLA type on TCRB rearrangement was left unresolved. Shorter templates might be favored by PCR, yet because patient and control samples were amplified and corrected together, any such skew would affect both groups equally. Naive, central memory and regulatory TCRB repertoires appeared more similar among patients than among healthy donors.

The entire amount of isolated RNA was reverse transcribed using the High Capacity cDNA Reverse Transcription Kit, so the sequenced TCRB transcripts were expressed ones. Deep immunoSEQ sequencing was applied to naive, central memory and regulatory T cell samples, giving an average of about 3.8 million total reads per sample. Sorted cells were lysed in RLT buffer and RNA was extracted with DNase-treated RNeasy Micro or Mini kits, depending on cell number. To prevent cross-contamination, each cell subset was processed individually, whereas patient and healthy donor samples were processed jointly. TCRB sequences were amplified from cDNA with the immunoSEQ multiplex PCR, producing 87-bp fragments spanning the CDR3 region. Amplicons were sequenced on the Illumina HiSeq platform. Concerning the study's data processing: PCR bias was corrected computationally using synthetic template baselines, and reads within Hamming distance 2 were collapsed, with unmergeable singletons discarded. By aligning reads against IMGT, V, D and J genes, CDR3 length, and insertions or deletions at six rearrangement sites were assigned. Within each subset, clonotype counts were normalized to sorted cell number, and only after that were true diversity and Gini coefficients computed with the tcR R package. The overlap coefficient, calculated on TCRB nucleotide sequences, was used to measure repertoire sharing. The table comes from immuneACCESS by way of TCRdb, which keeps in-frame sequences with V and J called. Part of the clones is missing from these tables; in studies checked, under half for an unresolved V gene and the rest for unknown reasons. The DNA was the basis for D and trimming; V, J and clone size are from that table. The sample contains more than 300,000 clones, 9.3% of them found a single time. The ten largest clonotypes hold roughly 1% of the sample.

This clone was observed a handful of times. Its specific antigen is unknown. Base qualities were left out, and no much larger clone turns up one base away. Material for sequencing was central memory CD4+ T cells from blood. The source of this sequence is a man in his thirties or forties with type 1 diabetes.

CDR3 region: CASSLTGTTNYGYTF. The DNA sequence is TGTGCCAGCAGCTTGACAGGCACCACTAACTATGGCTACACCTTC. The chain was built from TRBV5-6 and TRBJ1-2; D gene: possibly TRBD1, on 5 matching bases. The CDR3 runs 15 residues from the cysteine to the phenylalanine. Only the CDR3 DNA stays, 45 bases, in frame from base 1. Between the V and J ends, shortened by 1 base and 0 bases respectively, the junction contains 10 bases. CDR1 is given as SGHDT and CDR2 as YYEEEE, both from the germline V gene.